This TCR beta chain came from a study of blood T cell repertoires in COVID-19. Study-wide context: Acute and convalescent COVID-19 specimens originated in the United States, Italy and Spain. Nucleic acid was either cDNA or gDNA, and it came from T cells, B-cell-depleted T cells, or PBMCs.

Between the trimmed V and J ends, which lost 4 bases and 7 bases, there was a span of 8 bases. CDR1 is SGHTA, CDR2 FQGNSA, per germline. This CDR3 spans 12 amino acids. Under the authors' procedure: Nucleated cell counts were estimated from reference gene primer amplification. Measured with immunoSEQ multiplex PCR; TCRdb has only the in-frame clones, and not every one. V and J calls and clone size are copied from that table; D and trimming were computed from the DNA. The data hold roughly 260,000 clones, with 70% to 90% observed a single time. V and J are TRBV7-2 and TRBJ2-1; D remains ambiguous. Input material: peripheral blood. The source of this sequence is a woman in her forties or fifties with acute or convalescent COVID-19. CDR3 amino acids: CASSSWANEQFF. The CDR3 DNA sequence: TGTGCCAGCAGCTCCTGGGCGAATGAGCAGTTCTTC.